Below, 8 T cell receptor beta chains from the same sample are listed, as sequenced in a study of CD8+CD57+ T cells in acquired aplastic anemia (dated by TCRdb to 2017 to 2018). The sample was run on an Illumina HiSeq 2000. Genomic DNA was used as template for profiling of TCR beta VDJ combinations and CDR3 sequences. In-frame beta chains were kept once TCRdb had trimmed the public reads at Q25 with fastp and called clones with MiXCR. Merged by CDR3 protein, the rows form single entries marked with the most common genes and DNA. The sample profile shows approximately 220,000 distinct CDR3 sequences; 47% of them were found once. 6.5% to 10% of the sample rests with the top ten. Patients chosen for sequencing had shown expansion of CD8+CD57+ cells by flow cytometry. Sequencing used sorted CD4+, CD8+, or CD8+CD57+ T cells (not recorded which) from PBMCs. The receptors shown here come from a human donor with aplastic anemia.

The rearrangement links TRBV25-1 to TRBJ2-7, with 10 bases fitting TRBD2. CDR1 and CDR2 from the germline V gene are MGHDK and SYGVNS. With 8 bases clipped from V and 0 bases from J, the junction kept 13 bases outside the gene matches. This CDR3 contains 17 residues. The CDR3 sequence is CASVELVAGGLSYEQYF. The CDR3 DNA is TGTGCCAGCGTTGAGTTGGTAGCGGGGGGTCTCTCCTACGAGCAGTACTTC.

This clonotype occurred many times. V usage is TRBV6-6 and J usage is TRBJ1-5; unclear D gene. CDR3 length equals 13 residues. From germline, CDR1 is MNHNY and CDR2 SVGAGI (reference sequence). The ends were cut back, 4 bases at V and 5 bases at J, with 9 bases in the middle. For the CDR3, the DNA is TGTGCCAGCAGTTCCACGGTTGATCAGCCCCAGCATTTT. Residues: CASSSTVDQPQHF.

This clonotype was observed many times. The rearrangement joins TRBV20-1 to TRBJ1-1; no reliable D call. The CDR3 is made up of 12 amino acids. The V gene's germline CDR1 is DFQATT and CDR2 SNEGSKA (reference sequence). Trimming pared 3 bases from V and 6 bases from J, leaving 11 bases between. The CDR3 protein is CSASARLAEAFF. The CDR3 bases are TGCAGTGCTAGCGCGAGGCTCGCTGAAGCTTTCTTT.

This clonotype has ten or more counts. This chain uses TRBV20-1 with TRBJ1-3, with D maybe TRBD1 (6 bases). This CDR3 region has 14 residues. Germline-derived CDR1 and CDR2 are DFQATT and SNEGSKA (reference sequence). V was shortened by 0 bases and J by 4 bases, with 10 bases between the two germline ends. The CDR3: CSARDKGDGNTIYF. CDR3 nucleotide sequence: TGCAGTGCTAGAGATAAGGGGGACGGAAACACCATATATTTT.

This clonotype appeared a few times. For the CDR3, the DNA is TGCGCCAGCAGCCCCCGGGACAGGGGGCTTATGATCTACACAGATACGCAGTATTTT. It encodes CASSPRDRGLMIYTDTQYF. V usage is TRBV5-1 and J usage is TRBJ2-3; 12 bases align to TRBD1. CDR1 SGHRS and CDR2 YFSETQ come from the germline V gene. Trimming removed 4 bases from V and 2 bases from J; junction bases left unmatched: 14. The CDR3 runs to 19 residues.

This clonotype showed up many times. The rearrangement links TRBV12-3 or TRBV12-4 to TRBJ1-3, with unresolved D. V was pared by 6 bases and J by 4 bases, with 13 bases between. This CDR3 spans 14 amino acids. The CDR3 DNA sequence: TGTGCCAGCAGCCCGCCCCCGGTGGGAAACACCATATATTTT. Amino acids: CASSPPPVGNTIYF.

This clonotype was detected many times. This sequence joins TRBV7-6 and TRBJ2-2; 9 bases agree with TRBD2. Germline trimming cut 5 bases from V and 0 bases from J; bases unmatched to any gene: 13. The CDR3 has 19 amino acids. From germline, CDR1 is SGHVS and CDR2 FNYEAQ. CDR3 in DNA: TGTGCCAGCAGCGGAGTTTCGATTAGCGGGGGCTCGAACACCGGGGAGCTGTTTTTT. This sequence encodes CASSGVSISGGSNTGELFF.

In its sample, this clonotype was seen once. The V call is TRBV9, the J call TRBJ1-6; D not resolved. CDR1 and CDR2 from the germline V gene are SGDLS and YYNGEE. The CDR3 loop spans 13 amino acids. V lost 3 bases and J lost 7, with 8 bases in between. Here the CDR3 reads CASSAVINSPLHF. CDR3 in DNA: TGTGCCAGCAGCGCCGTCATAAATTCACCCCTCCACTTT.